Here is one TCR beta chain with its context. Authors' processing steps: Reference gene primer amplification gave nucleated cell count estimates. Clones were sequenced by immunoSEQ multiplex PCR, and TCRdb holds only the in-frame ones, with some missing. The V and J calls and clone size come from that table; D and trimming were worked out from the DNA. The data contain hundreds of thousands of clones, roughly 89% of them singletons. This sample is part of a study of blood T cell repertoires in COVID-19. About the research overall: The cDNA or gDNA used as material had been derived from T cells, B-cell-depleted T cells, or PBMCs.

V lost 5 bases to trimming and J lost 6 bases; unmatched junction nucleotides: 4. Germline CDR1 WSHSY, CDR2 SAAADI. This CDR3 is 13 amino acids long. This TCR was recovered from a woman aged 25-40 years with acute or convalescent COVID-19. The gene calls are TRBV10-2 and TRBJ2-3; 8 nucleotides agree with TRBD2. The sample taken for sequencing was peripheral blood. CDR3 residues: CASSPGGSDTQYF. In nucleotides, the CDR3 is TGCGCCAGCAGTCCGGGGGGGTCGGATACGCAGTATTTT.